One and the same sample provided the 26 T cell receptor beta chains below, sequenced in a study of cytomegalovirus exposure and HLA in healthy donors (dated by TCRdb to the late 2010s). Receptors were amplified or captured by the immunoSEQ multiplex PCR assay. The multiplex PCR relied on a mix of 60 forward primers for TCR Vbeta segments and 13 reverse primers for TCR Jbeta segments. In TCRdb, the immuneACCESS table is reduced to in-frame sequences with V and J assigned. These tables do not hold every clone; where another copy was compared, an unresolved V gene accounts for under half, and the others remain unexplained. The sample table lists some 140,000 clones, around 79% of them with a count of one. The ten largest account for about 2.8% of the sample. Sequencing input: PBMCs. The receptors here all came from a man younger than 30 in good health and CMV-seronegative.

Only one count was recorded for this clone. CDR3 DNA sequence: TGTGCCAGCAAGGACAGCTATAGCAATCAGCCCCAGCATTTT. Residues: CASKDSYSNQPQHF. This chain links TRBV2 with TRBJ1-5, with D tentatively TRBD1 (6 bases). Germline lookup yields CDR1 SNHLY and CDR2 FYNNEI. V was clipped by 7 bases and J by 0 bases, with 10 bases between them. CDR3 size: 14 residues.

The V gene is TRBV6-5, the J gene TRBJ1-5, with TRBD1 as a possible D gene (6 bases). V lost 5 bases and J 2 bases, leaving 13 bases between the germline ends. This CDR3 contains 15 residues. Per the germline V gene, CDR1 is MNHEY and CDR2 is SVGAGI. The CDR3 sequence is CASSNRAEGNQPQHF. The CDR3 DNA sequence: TGTGCCAGCAGTAACAGGGCTGAAGGCAATCAGCCCCAGCATTTT.

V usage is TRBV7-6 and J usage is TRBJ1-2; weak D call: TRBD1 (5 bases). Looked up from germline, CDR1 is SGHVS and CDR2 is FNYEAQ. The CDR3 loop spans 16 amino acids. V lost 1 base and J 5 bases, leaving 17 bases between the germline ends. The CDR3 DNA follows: TGTGCCAGCAGCTTAGGGGGCAACGGCGGAACATATGGCTACACCTTC. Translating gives CASSLGGNGGTYGYTF.

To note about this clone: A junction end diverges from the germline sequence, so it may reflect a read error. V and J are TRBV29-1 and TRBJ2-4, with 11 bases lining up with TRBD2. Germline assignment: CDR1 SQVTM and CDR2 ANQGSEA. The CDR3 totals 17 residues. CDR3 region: CSVVVLAGAPRGNSQYF. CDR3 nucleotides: TGCAGCGTTGTAGTACTAGCGGGGGCCCCCCGGGGAAACAGTCAGTACTTC.

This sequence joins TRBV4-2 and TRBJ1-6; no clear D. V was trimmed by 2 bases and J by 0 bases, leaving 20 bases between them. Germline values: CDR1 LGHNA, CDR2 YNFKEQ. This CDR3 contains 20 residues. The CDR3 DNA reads TGTGCCAGCAGCCAACCCGAGTTTCTAGAGTCCGGCTCCTATAATTCACCCCTCCACTTT. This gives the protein CASSQPEFLESGSYNSPLHF.

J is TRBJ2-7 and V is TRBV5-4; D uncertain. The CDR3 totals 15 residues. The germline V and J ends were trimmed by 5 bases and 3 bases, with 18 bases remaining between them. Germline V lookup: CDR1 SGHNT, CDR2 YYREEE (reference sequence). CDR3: CASSGRSGANYEQYF. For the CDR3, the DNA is TGTGCCAGCAGTGGTCGCTCAGGTGCAAACTACGAGCAGTACTTC.

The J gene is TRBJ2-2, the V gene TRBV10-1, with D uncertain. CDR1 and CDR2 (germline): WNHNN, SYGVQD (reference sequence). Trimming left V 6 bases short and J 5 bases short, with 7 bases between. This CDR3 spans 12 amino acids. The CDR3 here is CASRSLTGELFF. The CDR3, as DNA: TGCGCCAGCAGGAGTTTGACCGGGGAGCTGTTTTTT.

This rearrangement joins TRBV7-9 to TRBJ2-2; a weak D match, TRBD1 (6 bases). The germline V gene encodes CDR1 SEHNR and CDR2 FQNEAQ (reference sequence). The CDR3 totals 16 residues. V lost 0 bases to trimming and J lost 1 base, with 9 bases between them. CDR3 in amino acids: CASSLAGQLNTGELFF. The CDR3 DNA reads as TGTGCCAGCAGCTTAGCGGGACAACTGAACACCGGGGAGCTGTTTTTT.

The CDR3 DNA reads as TGTGCCAGCAGTTCCCGCTCGACAGGGATCAGCTATGGCTACACCTTC. Protein sequence: CASSSRSTGISYGYTF. J is TRBJ1-2 and V is TRBV6-5; 7 bases align to TRBD1. Germline values: CDR1 MNHEY, CDR2 SVGAGI. This CDR3 spans 16 amino acids. V lost 4 bases and J lost 4; bases outside the gene matches: 12.

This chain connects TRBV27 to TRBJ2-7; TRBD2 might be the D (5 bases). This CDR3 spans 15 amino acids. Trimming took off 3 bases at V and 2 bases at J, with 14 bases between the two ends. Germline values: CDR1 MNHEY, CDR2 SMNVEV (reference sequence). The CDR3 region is CASSLASGATYEQYF. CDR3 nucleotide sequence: TGTGCCAGCAGTTTGGCGAGCGGCGCCACCTACGAGCAGTACTTC.

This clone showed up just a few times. In DNA form, the CDR3 reads TGTGCCAGCACTCAACTAGGGAATGAGCAGTTCTTC. Amino acid sequence: CASTQLGNEQFF. This chain uses TRBV6-1 with TRBJ2-1; tentative D call: TRBD2 (5 bases). V was pared by 7 bases and J by 7 bases, with 11 bases between. The CDR3 length is 12 residues. The V gene's germline CDR1 is MNHNS and CDR2 SASEGT.

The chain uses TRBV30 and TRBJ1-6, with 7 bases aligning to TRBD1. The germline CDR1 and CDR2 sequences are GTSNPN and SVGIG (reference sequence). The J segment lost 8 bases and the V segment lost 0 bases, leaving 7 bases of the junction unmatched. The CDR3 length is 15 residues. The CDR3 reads CAWSVSPGGYSPLHF. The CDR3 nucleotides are TGTGCCTGGAGTGTATCGCCAGGGGGATATTCACCCCTCCACTTT.

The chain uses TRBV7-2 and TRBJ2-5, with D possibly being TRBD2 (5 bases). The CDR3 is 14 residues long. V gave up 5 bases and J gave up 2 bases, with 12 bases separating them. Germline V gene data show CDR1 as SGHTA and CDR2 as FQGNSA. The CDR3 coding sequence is TGTGCCAGCAGCCTGAGACTACCTCAAGAGACCCAGTACTTC. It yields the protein CASSLRLPQETQYF.

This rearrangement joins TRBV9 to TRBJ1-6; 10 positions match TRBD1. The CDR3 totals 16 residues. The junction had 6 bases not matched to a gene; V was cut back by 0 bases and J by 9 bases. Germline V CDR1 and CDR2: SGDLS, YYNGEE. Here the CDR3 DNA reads TGTGCCAGCAGCGTAGAGGGGGACAGGGGTCGTTCACCCCTCCACTTT. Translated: CASSVEGDRGRSPLHF.

The CDR3 nucleotides are TGCGCCAGCAGCCAGGACGGACAGGGTTACACTGAAGCTTTCTTT. Protein product: CASSQDGQGYTEAFF. The genes are TRBV4-1 and TRBJ1-1; 8 bases map to TRBD1. The CDR3 loop spans 15 amino acids. The germline CDR1 and CDR2 sequences are MGHRA and YSYEKL. J gave up 3 bases and V 3 bases, and 6 bases lay outside the gene matches.

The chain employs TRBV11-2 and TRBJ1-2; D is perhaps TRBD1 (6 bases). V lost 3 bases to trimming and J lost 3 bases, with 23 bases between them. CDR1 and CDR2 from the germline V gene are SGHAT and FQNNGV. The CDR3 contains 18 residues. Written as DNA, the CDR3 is TGTGCCAGCAGCTTCCTGGGGGACCCCAGGGGACAATACTATGGCTACACCTTC. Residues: CASSFLGDPRGQYYGYTF.

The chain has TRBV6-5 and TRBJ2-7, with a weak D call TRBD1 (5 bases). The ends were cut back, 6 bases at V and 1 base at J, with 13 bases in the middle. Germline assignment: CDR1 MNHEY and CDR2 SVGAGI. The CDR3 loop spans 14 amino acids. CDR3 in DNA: TGTGCCAGCAGCTTCTTAGGGGAATCCTACGAGCAGTACTTC. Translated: CASSFLGESYEQYF.

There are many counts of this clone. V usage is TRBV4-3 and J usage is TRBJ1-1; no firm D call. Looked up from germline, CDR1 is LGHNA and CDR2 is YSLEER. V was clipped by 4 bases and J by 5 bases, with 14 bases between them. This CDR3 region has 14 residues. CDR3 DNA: TGCGCCAGCAGCCGCGGCCTAGGGAGGACTGAAGCTTTCTTT. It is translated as CASSRGLGRTEAFF.

The CDR3 nucleotides read TGCGCCAGCAGCTTGGCCAGGGGAAATGAAAAACTGTTTTTT. It is translated as CASSLARGNEKLFF. The V and J genes are TRBV5-1 and TRBJ1-4; TRBD1 might be the D (6 bases). V dropped 0 bases and J dropped 5 bases, with 8 bases sitting between them. The CDR3 totals 14 residues. Per germline, CDR1 SGHRS and CDR2 YFSETQ.

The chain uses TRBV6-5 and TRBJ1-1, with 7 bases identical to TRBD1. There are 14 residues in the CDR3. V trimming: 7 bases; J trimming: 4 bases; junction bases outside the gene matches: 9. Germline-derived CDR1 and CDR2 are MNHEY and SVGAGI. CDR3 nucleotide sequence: TGTGCCAGCACCCTCAGGGGGAAGAGCACTGAAGCTTTCTTT. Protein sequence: CASTLRGKSTEAFF.

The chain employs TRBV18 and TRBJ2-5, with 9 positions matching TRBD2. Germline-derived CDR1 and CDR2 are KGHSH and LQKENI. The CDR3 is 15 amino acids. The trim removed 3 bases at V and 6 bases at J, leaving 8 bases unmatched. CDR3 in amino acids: CASSPSSGGPKTQYF. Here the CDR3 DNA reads TGTGCCAGCTCACCGTCCAGCGGGGGGCCAAAGACCCAGTACTTC.

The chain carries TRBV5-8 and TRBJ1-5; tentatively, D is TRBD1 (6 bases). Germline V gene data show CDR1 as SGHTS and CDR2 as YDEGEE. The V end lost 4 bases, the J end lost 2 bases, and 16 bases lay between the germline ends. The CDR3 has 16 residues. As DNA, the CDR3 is TGTGCCAGCAGCCCCCCATGGAACAGGGGCAATCAGCCCCAGCATTTT. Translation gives CASSPPWNRGNQPQHF.

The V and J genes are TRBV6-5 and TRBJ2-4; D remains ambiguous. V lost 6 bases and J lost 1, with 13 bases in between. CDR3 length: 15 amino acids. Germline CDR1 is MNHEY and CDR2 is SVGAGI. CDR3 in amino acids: CASRPTPAAKNIQYF. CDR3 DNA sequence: TGTGCCAGCAGGCCGACTCCGGCGGCCAAAAACATTCAGTACTTC.

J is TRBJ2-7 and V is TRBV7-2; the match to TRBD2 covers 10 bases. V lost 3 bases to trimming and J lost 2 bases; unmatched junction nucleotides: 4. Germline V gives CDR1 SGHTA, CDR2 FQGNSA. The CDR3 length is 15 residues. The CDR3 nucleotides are TGTGCCAGCAGCTTTTCTAGCGGGGGTACCTACGAGCAGTACGTC. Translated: CASSFSSGGTYEQYV.

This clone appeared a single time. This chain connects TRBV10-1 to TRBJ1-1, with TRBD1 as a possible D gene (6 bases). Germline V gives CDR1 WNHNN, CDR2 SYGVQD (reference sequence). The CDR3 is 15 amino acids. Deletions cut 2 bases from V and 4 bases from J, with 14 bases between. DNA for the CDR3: TGCGCCAGCAGTGAGACACAGGGAAGGGTCACTGAAGCTTTCTTT. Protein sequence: CASSETQGRVTEAFF.

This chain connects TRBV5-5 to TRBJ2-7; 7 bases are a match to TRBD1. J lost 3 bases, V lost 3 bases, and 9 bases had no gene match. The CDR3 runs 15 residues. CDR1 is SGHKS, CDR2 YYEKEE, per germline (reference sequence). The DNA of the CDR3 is TGTGCCAGCAGCTGGTGGTGGGGACAGCACTACGAGCAGTACTTC. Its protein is CASSWWWGQHYEQYF.